These 15 T cell receptor beta chains came from one sample sequenced in a study of blood T cells in healthy people across ages. Next came a second PCR, run for about 6 to 12 cycles, which used a sample-barcoded 5' primer along with a J-beta primer mix. One entry per CDR3 protein results from TCRdb running MiXCR on the 5' RACE reads. The sample includes hundreds of thousands of distinct CDR3 sequences, roughly 56% of them seen just once. The sample consisted of blood. These receptors were taken from a man between 35 and 55 years old in good health.

The gene calls are TRBV2 and TRBJ2-7; D gene uncertain. CDR1 is SNHLY, CDR2 FYNNEI, per germline. Trimming took off 7 bases at V and 7 bases at J, with 17 bases between the two ends. The CDR3 extends over 13 amino acids. The CDR3 here is CASKAGPVGEQYF. The CDR3 nucleotides are TGTGCCAGCAAGGCAGGCCCAGTAGGAGAGCAGTACTTC.

This clonotype occurred a few times. The gene calls are TRBV20-1 and TRBJ1-1; unclear D gene. Per the germline V gene, CDR1 is DFQATT and CDR2 is SNEGSKA (reference sequence). The CDR3 is made up of 13 amino acids. Trimming stripped 3 bases from V and 5 bases from J, with 13 bases between. The CDR3 nucleotides read TGCAGTGCTAGGGGAGTGGGTATAACTGAAGCTTTCTTT. It is translated as CSARGVGITEAFF.

J is TRBJ2-7 and V is TRBV5-1; 8 bases agree with TRBD2. V dropped 3 bases and J dropped 1; count of bases not matched to a gene: 6. The CDR3 is made up of 15 amino acids. Germline-derived CDR1 and CDR2 are SGHRS and YFSETQ. DNA of the CDR3: TGCGCCAGCAGCTCAACTGAGCGGGGGTCCTACGAGCAGTACTTC. Protein sequence: CASSSTERGSYEQYF.

In its sample, this clonotype was seen a few times. V gene TRBV29-1 combines with J gene TRBJ2-1; D may correspond to TRBD1 or TRBD2 (5 bases each). V was clipped by 3 bases and J by 7 bases, with 16 bases between them. The CDR3 has 14 residues. Germline V gene data show CDR1 as SQVTM and CDR2 as ANQGSEA. CDR3 sequence reads: CSVEWGFYTNEQFF. CDR3 DNA: TGCAGCGTTGAGTGGGGGTTCTATACTAATGAGCAGTTCTTC.

This chain joins TRBV5-1 and TRBJ2-5; either TRBD1 or TRBD2 may fit D (5 bases each). The CDR3 loop spans 16 amino acids. CDR1 SGHRS and CDR2 YFSETQ come from the germline V gene. Between the trimmed V and J ends, which lost 0 bases and 11 bases, there was a span of 23 bases. Written as DNA, the CDR3 is TGCGCCAGCAGCTTGGTCGGGGCAGTCCTCTACAATGAGCAGTACTTC. Translation gives CASSLVGAVLYNEQYF.

This clonotype was seen only a few times. The chain uses TRBV11-2 and TRBJ2-7, with TRBD1 matching 7 bases. The length of the CDR3 is 17 residues. J was trimmed by 7 bases and V by 3 bases; bases with no gene match: 18. Germline CDR1 reads SGHAT; CDR2 reads FQNNGV. The CDR3 nucleotides are TGTGCCAGCAGCTTTAACAGGGGTACAAACGATCCTGGGGAGCAGTACTTC. Encoded protein: CASSFNRGTNDPGEQYF.

V and J are TRBV4-1 and TRBJ1-1, with D maybe TRBD1 (5 bases). CDR3 length equals 15 residues. V lost 4 bases and J 0 bases, leaving 12 bases between the germline ends. Per germline, CDR1 MGHRA and CDR2 YSYEKL. CDR3 bases: TGCGCCAGCAGCCCAGGGCTAGGGCTGAACACTGAAGCTTTCTTT. It translates to CASSPGLGLNTEAFF.

J is TRBJ1-2 and V is TRBV7-2; 8 bases align to TRBD1. This CDR3 comprises 15 residues. V was pared by 0 bases and J by 4 bases, with 4 bases of the junction left unmatched. Germline V lookup: CDR1 SGHTA, CDR2 FQGNSA. The CDR3 nucleotides read TGTGCCAGCAGCTTAGCGTCCGACAGGGGCTATGGCTACACCTTC. This codes for CASSLASDRGYGYTF.

V usage is TRBV10-3 and J usage is TRBJ1-2, with TRBD1 matching 8 bases. The junction had 9 bases not matched to a gene; V was cut back by 10 bases and J by 8 bases. This CDR3 is 12 amino acids long. Germline values: CDR1 ENHRY, CDR2 SYGVKD. The DNA of the CDR3 is TGTGCCACCTCTCAGGGGGCAGGAGGCTACACCTTC. It codes for CATSQGAGGYTF.

This chain joins TRBV3-1 and TRBJ2-5, with 10 bases aligning to TRBD2. The V gene end was trimmed by 2 bases and the J gene end by 2 bases; junction bases not matched to a gene: 11. This CDR3 is 18 amino acids long. Germline V gene sequence: CDR1 LGHDT, CDR2 YNNKEL (reference sequence). The CDR3 protein is CASSQPRLAGSLQETQYF. The CDR3 DNA sequence: TGTGCCAGCAGCCAACCTCGACTAGCGGGTTCCCTACAAGAGACCCAGTACTTC.

The chain employs TRBV20-1 and TRBJ2-5, with D hard to call. Germline V gives CDR1 DFQATT, CDR2 SNEGSKA (reference sequence). This CDR3 is built from 13 residues. Trimming stripped 3 bases from V and 2 bases from J, with 10 bases between. CDR3 loop: CSASRMGQETQYF. In nucleotides, the CDR3 is TGCAGTGCTAGCCGGATGGGACAAGAGACCCAGTACTTC.

V and J are TRBV20-1 and TRBJ2-3; 8 bases align to TRBD2. Germline V gene data show CDR1 as DFQATT and CDR2 as SNEGSKA (reference sequence). There are 14 residues in the CDR3. The CDR3 spells CSRGGAGTRNTQYF. The CDR3 DNA is TGCAGCCGGGGGGGAGCGGGGACGAGGAATACGCAGTATTTT.

The chain is built from TRBV29-1 and TRBJ2-1; 11 bases match TRBD2. After removal of 8 bases from V and 2 bases from J, the junction contained 8 bases not matched to a gene. There are 15 residues in the CDR3. Germline-derived CDR1 and CDR2 are SQVTM and ANQGSEA. Here the CDR3 DNA reads TGCAGCACAATTATAGCGGGAGGGCCCTACAATGAGCAGTTCTTC. Translated, it gives CSTIIAGGPYNEQFF.

This clonotype was seen just once. The chain recombines TRBV6-5 with TRBJ2-7; perhaps TRBD1 as D (6 bases). V lost 6 bases and J 2 bases, leaving 14 bases between the germline ends. The CDR3 totals 14 residues. Germline V gene data show CDR1 as MNHEY and CDR2 as SVGAGI. The CDR3 is CASSRDKTTYEQYF. The CDR3 bases are TGTGCCAGCAGCCGGGACAAGACAACCTACGAGCAGTACTTC.

The V call is TRBV24-1, the J call TRBJ2-1; no definite D call. V lost 5 bases and J lost 4, with 17 bases in between. Germline CDR1 KGHDR, CDR2 SFDVKD. The CDR3 covers 16 residues. The CDR3 DNA sequence: TGTGCCACCAGTGTTGTGGGATCAAGCACATACAATGAGCAGTTCTTC. Amino acids: CATSVVGSSTYNEQFF.